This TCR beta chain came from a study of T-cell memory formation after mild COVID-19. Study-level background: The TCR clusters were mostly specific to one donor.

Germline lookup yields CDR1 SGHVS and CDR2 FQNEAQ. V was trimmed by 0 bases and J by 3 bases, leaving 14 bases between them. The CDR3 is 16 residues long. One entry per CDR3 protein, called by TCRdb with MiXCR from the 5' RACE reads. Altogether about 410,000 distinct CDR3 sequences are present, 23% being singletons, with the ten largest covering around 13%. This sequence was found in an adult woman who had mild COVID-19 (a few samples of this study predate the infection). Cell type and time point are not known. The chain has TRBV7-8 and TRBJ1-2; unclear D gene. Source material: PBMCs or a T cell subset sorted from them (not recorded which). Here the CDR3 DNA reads TGTGCCAGCAGCTTAGCGCGCGGGGAGATGGACTATGGCTACACCTTC. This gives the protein CASSLARGEMDYGYTF.